This T cell receptor (beta chain) was observed in a study of blood T cell repertoires in COVID-19. Germline CDR1 SGHAT, CDR2 FQNNGV. V lost 7 bases to trimming and J lost 11 bases; unmatched junction nucleotides: 11. The CDR3 has 15 amino acids. In the original processing: Nucleated cell counts were estimated from reference gene primer amplification. Sequencing used immunoSEQ multiplex PCR; TCRdb keeps in-frame clones, though not all of them. The V and J calls and clone size are taken from that table; D and trimming were inferred from the DNA. The sample lists under 450,000 clones, roughly 90% occurring once.

The sample was peripheral blood. V gene TRBV11-2 combines with J gene TRBJ2-2; the match to TRBD2 covers 12 bases. This sequence originates from a woman aged 40 to 50 with COVID-19, enrolled during active disease. The CDR3 nucleotides are TGTGCCAGCAACATCTGGACTAGCGGGACCTCTGAGCTGTTTTTT. This sequence encodes CASNIWTSGTSELFF. The entire variable domain, with the rest obtained from reference TRBV11-2 and TRBJ2-2, is as follows: EAGVAQSPRYKIIEKRQSVAFWCNPISGHATLYWYQQILGQGPKLLIQFQNNGVVDDSQLPKDRFSAERLKGVDSTLKIQPAKLEDSAVYLCASNIWTSGTSELFFGEGSRLTVL.